This T cell receptor beta chain was captured in a study of vaccination and CD4 T cells after COVID-19. Whole-study context: Investigators drew the post-COVID samples a median roughly 99 days after diagnosis, with a range of 35 to 161. Study-wide points: Apart from involving relatively few convalescent patients, the work omitted early post-infection timepoints. In convalescent patients, a median approximately 86% of post-vaccine SARS-CoV-2-reactive clones appeared only after vaccination.

As concerns this clonotype: Its antigen remains unknown.

Treatment indicated: approximately 9-day PBMC culture with coronavirus spike peptide pools or control peptides (ViraFEST assay). The V and J ends lost 4 bases and 2 bases, in that order; junction bases with no gene match: 1. Germline assignment: CDR1 SGHTA and CDR2 FQGNSA. The CDR3 has 13 amino acids. An Oncomine TCR Beta short-read assay was used to sequence the DNA from cultured CD4+ T cells. The source of extracted genomic DNA was cultured CD4+ T cells. TCRdb processed the PCR reads anew with MiXCR; each CDR3 protein has one entry. The sample shows roughly 13,000 distinct CDR3 sequences, about two thirds of them seen only once.

This chain links TRBV7-2 with TRBJ2-5, with 7 bases aligning to TRBD1. The sample was CD4+ T cells from blood, cultured in vitro. The sequence was collected from a human donor who had recovered from COVID-19. The CDR3 DNA reads as TGTGCCAGCAGCTGGGACAGACAAGAGACCCAGTACTTC. Amino acids: CASSWDRQETQYF. Using reference TRBV7-2 and TRBJ2-5 for the parts outside the CDR3, the full variable domain is GAGVSQSPSNKVTEKGKDVELRCDPISGHTALYWYRQSLGQGLEFLIYFQGNSAPDKSGLPSDRFSAERTGGSVSTLTIQRTQQEDSAVYLCASSWDRQETQYFGPGTRLLVL.